The clone carrying this T cell receptor (beta chain) was seen just once. This sample stems from a study of T cell responses to AZD1222 COVID-19 vaccine. The trim removed 5 bases at V and 2 bases at J, leaving 9 bases unmatched. Looked up from germline, CDR1 is MDHEN and CDR2 is SYDVKM. There are 16 residues in the CDR3. Samples with a second dose at about 4 or about 12 weeks were pooled together. Produced via immunoSEQ multiplex PCR; TCRdb's table is partial and in-frame only. Altogether hundreds of thousands of clones are present, about 94% being singletons, with the ten largest covering roughly 0.5%.

This receptor was taken from an adult who received the AZD1222 COVID-19 vaccine. This chain links TRBV28 with TRBJ1-5; 7 bases match TRBD1. The sample here was peripheral blood, taken 28 days after the second AZD1222 dose. CDR3 residues: CASSRGGTGGNQPQHF. Written as DNA, the CDR3 is TGTGCCAGCAGTCGAGGGGGCACTGGGGGCAATCAGCCCCAGCATTTT.